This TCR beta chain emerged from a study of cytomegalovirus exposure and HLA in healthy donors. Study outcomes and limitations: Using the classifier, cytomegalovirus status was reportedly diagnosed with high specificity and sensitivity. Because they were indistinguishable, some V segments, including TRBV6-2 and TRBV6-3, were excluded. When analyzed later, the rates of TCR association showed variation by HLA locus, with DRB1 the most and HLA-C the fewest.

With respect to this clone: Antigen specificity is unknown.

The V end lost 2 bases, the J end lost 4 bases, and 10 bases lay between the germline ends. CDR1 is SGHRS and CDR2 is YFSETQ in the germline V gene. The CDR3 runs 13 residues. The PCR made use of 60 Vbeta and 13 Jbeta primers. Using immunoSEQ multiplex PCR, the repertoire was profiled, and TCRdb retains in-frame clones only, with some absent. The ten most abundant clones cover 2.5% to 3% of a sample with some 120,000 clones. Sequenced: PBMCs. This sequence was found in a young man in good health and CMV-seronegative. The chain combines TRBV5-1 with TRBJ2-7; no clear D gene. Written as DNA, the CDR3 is TGCGCCAGCAGCTTTGACGGGTTATACGAGCAGTACTTC. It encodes CASSFDGLYEQYF.